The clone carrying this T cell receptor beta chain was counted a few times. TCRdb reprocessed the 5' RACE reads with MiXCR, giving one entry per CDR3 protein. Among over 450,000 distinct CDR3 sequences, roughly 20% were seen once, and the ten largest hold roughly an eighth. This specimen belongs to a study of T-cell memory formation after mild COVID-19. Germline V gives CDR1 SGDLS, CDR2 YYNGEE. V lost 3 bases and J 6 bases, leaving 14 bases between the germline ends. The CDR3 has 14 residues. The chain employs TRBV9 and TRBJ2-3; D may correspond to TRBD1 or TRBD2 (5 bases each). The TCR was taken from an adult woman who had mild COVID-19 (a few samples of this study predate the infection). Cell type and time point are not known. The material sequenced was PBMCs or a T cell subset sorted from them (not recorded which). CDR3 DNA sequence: TGTGCCAGCAGCGGATGGCCCGGGGCCGATACGCAGTATTTT. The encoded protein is CASSGWPGADTQYF.